The clone carrying this T cell receptor (beta chain) was counted a few times. The antigen is undetermined. This entry comes from a study of response to subunit inactivated influenza vaccine. Points from the study as a whole: There was a suggestion from the authors that each seasonal influenza vaccination recruits few new T cells.

Germline V gene data show CDR1 as ENHRY and CDR2 as SYGVKD. CDR3 length: 13 amino acids. TCRdb recomputed calls from the RT-PCR reads with MiXCR, one row per CDR3 protein. Seen here are 700,000 to 800,000 distinct CDR3 sequences, approximately 17% observed once, and the top ten hold approximately 10%. Sequences were derived from PBMCs from blood, sampled roughly 5 days after vaccination. The chain is built from TRBV10-3 and TRBJ2-5, with 8 bases aligning to TRBD2. The receptor was isolated from a man aged 45 to 65 who received an inactivated influenza vaccine. The CDR3 nucleotides read TGTGCATCTGCGGCGGGAGGTCTGGAGACCCAGTACTTC. This encodes CASAAGGLETQYF.